The 18 T cell receptor beta chains below all came from one sample that was sequenced in a study of blood T cell repertoires in COVID-19. Sequencing was performed with immunoSEQ multiplex PCR; in TCRdb, only in-frame clones are kept and a portion is missing. Of some 150,000 clones listed, 80% to 90% were seen once; the top ten hold around 2.5%. The source material was peripheral blood. The receptors originated from a woman in her seventies with acute or convalescent COVID-19.

V is TRBV28 and J is TRBJ1-6; TRBD1 matches 10 bases. The V gene's germline CDR1 is MDHEN and CDR2 SYDVKM. Trimming at V came to 6 bases and at J to 10 bases, leaving 9 bases not matched to a gene. The CDR3 is 15 amino acids. The CDR3 here is CASSLRQGARSPLHF. Here the CDR3 DNA reads TGTGCCAGCAGCTTAAGACAGGGGGCGCGCTCACCCCTCCACTTT.

The chain carries TRBV6-5 and TRBJ1-4; 10 bases align to TRBD1. The J segment lost 6 bases and the V segment lost 4 bases, leaving 8 bases of the junction unmatched. CDR1 MNHEY and CDR2 SVGAGI come from the germline V gene. The CDR3 runs 16 residues. CDR3 amino acids: CASSSLGQGDDEKLFF. As DNA, the CDR3 is TGTGCCAGCAGTTCATTAGGACAGGGGGATGATGAAAAACTGTTTTTT.

V is TRBV2 and J is TRBJ2-1, with 10 bases aligning to TRBD2. CDR3 size: 14 residues. Germline CDR1 and CDR2: SNHLY and FYNNEI. V dropped 7 bases and J dropped 9; count of bases not matched to a gene: 9. As DNA, the CDR3 is TGTGCCAGCAAGGGGCAGCGGGGGGGATCTGAGCAGTTCTTC. Translating gives CASKGQRGGSEQFF.

The V and J genes are TRBV6-6 and TRBJ2-2; maybe TRBD1 (6 bases). Per the germline V gene, CDR1 is MNHNY and CDR2 is SVGAGI (reference sequence). The V and J ends lost 4 bases and 4 bases respectively, with 13 bases between them. The CDR3 covers 15 residues. CDR3 amino acids: CASSWNRVGTGELFF. CDR3 DNA sequence: TGTGCCAGCAGTTGGAACAGGGTTGGCACCGGGGAGCTGTTTTTT.

The rearrangement joins TRBV28 to TRBJ1-1; possible D gene TRBD1, 5 bases. Germline lookup yields CDR1 MDHEN and CDR2 SYDVKM. The CDR3 consists of 14 residues. V shed 5 bases and J shed 5 bases, with 15 bases lying between them. CDR3 protein: CASSGGRGRTEAFF. The CDR3 region has the DNA TGTGCCAGCAGTGGGGGACGGGGGAGGACTGAAGCTTTCTTT.

The chain uses TRBV3-1 (or the pseudogene TRBV3-2) and TRBJ2-1; D is unclear. The CDR3 loop spans 21 amino acids. Germline V gives CDR1 LGHDT, CDR2 YNNKEL (reference sequence). V lost 0 bases to trimming and J lost 3 bases, with 27 bases between them. CDR3: CASSQERIPYPPQRVYNEQFF. CDR3 in DNA: TGTGCCAGCAGCCAAGAAAGAATCCCATACCCTCCGCAAAGAGTCTACAATGAGCAGTTCTTC.

J is TRBJ1-4 and V is TRBV3-1 (or the pseudogene TRBV3-2), with D perhaps matching TRBD1 (5 bases). Germline CDR1 and CDR2: LGHDT and YNNKEL (reference sequence). V was pared by 1 base and J by 13 bases, with 13 bases between. There are 13 residues in the CDR3. CDR3 protein: CASSQGGSRRLFF. Written as DNA, the CDR3 is TGTGCCAGCAGCCAAGGGGGCTCCCGAAGACTGTTTTTT.

V usage is TRBV9 and J usage is TRBJ2-1; 9 bases map to TRBD1. V trimming: 4 bases; J trimming: 6 bases; junction bases outside the gene matches: 8. The CDR3 is 15 amino acids. Germline CDR1 and CDR2: SGDLS and YYNGEE. The CDR3 region is CASSSYRTGANEQFF. In nucleotides, the CDR3 is TGTGCCAGCAGCTCGTACCGGACAGGGGCCAATGAGCAGTTCTTC.

The chain combines TRBV19 with TRBJ2-1, with 7 bases identical to TRBD2. Germline V CDR1 and CDR2: LNHDA, SQIVND (reference sequence). This CDR3 is 17 amino acids long. With 2 bases clipped from V and 4 bases from J, the junction kept 11 bases outside the gene matches. CDR3 in amino acids: CASSIREAGLWYNEQFF. In DNA, the CDR3 is TGTGCCAGTAGTATAAGGGAAGCGGGGTTATGGTACAATGAGCAGTTCTTC.

This chain links TRBV19 with TRBJ1-2, with 7 bases fitting TRBD1. With 5 bases clipped from V and 4 bases from J, the junction kept 10 bases outside the gene matches. This CDR3 region has 15 residues. Germline values: CDR1 LNHDA, CDR2 SQIVND (reference sequence). Here the CDR3 reads CASSHRDSRSYGYTF. In DNA, the CDR3 is TGTGCCAGTAGTCACCGGGACAGCCGATCCTATGGCTACACCTTC.

The chain couples TRBV5-4 to TRBJ2-7; 7 bases agree with TRBD1. The CDR3 spans 13 residues. Trimming took 6 bases from V and 5 from J; bases not matched to a gene: 8. Germline loops: CDR1 SGHNT, CDR2 YYREEE (reference sequence). CDR3: CASMAGGVNEQYF. Written as DNA, the CDR3 is TGTGCCAGCATGGCAGGGGGTGTAAACGAGCAGTACTTC.

The chain recombines TRBV19 with TRBJ1-1, with a possible D match to TRBD1 (5 bases). The CDR3 spans 12 residues. Germline CDR1 reads LNHDA; CDR2 reads SQIVND (reference sequence). V lost 5 bases, J lost 2 bases, and 6 bases lay in between. The CDR3 sequence is CASSDSNTEAFF. In DNA form, the CDR3 reads TGTGCCAGTAGTGACAGCAACACTGAAGCTTTCTTT.

J is TRBJ1-2 and V is TRBV23-1, with TRBD1 identical over 8 bases. TRBV23-1 is an ORF; its function is uncertain. After removal of 4 bases from V and 3 bases from J, the junction contained 13 bases not matched to a gene. This CDR3 contains 17 residues. As DNA, the CDR3 is TGCGCCAGCAGTCCCCTGGGGGGAGACAGGGGTGACTATGGCTACACCTTC. This gives the protein CASSPLGGDRGDYGYTF.

The chain links TRBV7-2 to TRBJ2-1, with 7 bases aligning to TRBD2. The trim removed 5 bases at V and 4 bases at J, leaving 11 bases unmatched. The CDR3 covers 16 residues. Germline assignment: CDR1 SGHTA and CDR2 FQGNSA. The CDR3 spells CASSPGTTWSYNEQFF. The CDR3, as DNA: TGTGCCAGCAGCCCCGGGACTACCTGGTCTTACAATGAGCAGTTCTTC.

The CDR3 DNA is TGTGCCAGCCCCCATGGAGGTTCAGAGACCCAGTACTTC. Translated, it gives CASPHGGSETQYF. The chain recombines TRBV6-5 with TRBJ2-5; weak D call: TRBD2 (5 bases). The ends were cut back, 8 bases at V and 4 bases at J, with 14 bases in the middle. CDR1 is MNHEY and CDR2 is SVGAGI in the germline V gene. The CDR3 contains 13 residues.

The chain joins TRBV14 to TRBJ2-5, with TRBD2 matching 13 bases. Trimming at V came to 1 base and at J to 5 bases, leaving 7 bases not matched to a gene. The CDR3 covers 17 residues. CDR1 and CDR2 (germline): SGHDN, FVKESK. The CDR3 region is CASSQGFTSGGVETQYF. The DNA of the CDR3 is TGTGCCAGCAGCCAAGGATTTACTAGCGGGGGGGTGGAGACCCAGTACTTC.

V gene TRBV5-1 combines with J gene TRBJ2-1; 10 nucleotides match TRBD2. This CDR3 comprises 16 residues. The ends lost 4 bases at V and 8 bases at J; junction bases unmatched: 12. Germline V gene data show CDR1 as SGHRS and CDR2 as YFSETQ. The DNA for the CDR3 is TGCGCCAGCAGCCGGACAGCGGGGGGGCTTACCTATGAGCAGTTCTTC. The encoded protein is CASSRTAGGLTYEQFF.

The rearrangement joins TRBV14 to TRBJ1-3, with a tentative D call TRBD1 (5 bases). Per the germline V gene, CDR1 is SGHDN and CDR2 is FVKESK. CDR3 length: 17 residues. Trimming stripped 0 bases from V and 4 bases from J, with 16 bases between. The DNA of the CDR3 is TGTGCCAGCAGCCAAGACCGGGCAGGGCCTGGAGGAAACACCATATATTTT. Amino acid sequence: CASSQDRAGPGGNTIYF.